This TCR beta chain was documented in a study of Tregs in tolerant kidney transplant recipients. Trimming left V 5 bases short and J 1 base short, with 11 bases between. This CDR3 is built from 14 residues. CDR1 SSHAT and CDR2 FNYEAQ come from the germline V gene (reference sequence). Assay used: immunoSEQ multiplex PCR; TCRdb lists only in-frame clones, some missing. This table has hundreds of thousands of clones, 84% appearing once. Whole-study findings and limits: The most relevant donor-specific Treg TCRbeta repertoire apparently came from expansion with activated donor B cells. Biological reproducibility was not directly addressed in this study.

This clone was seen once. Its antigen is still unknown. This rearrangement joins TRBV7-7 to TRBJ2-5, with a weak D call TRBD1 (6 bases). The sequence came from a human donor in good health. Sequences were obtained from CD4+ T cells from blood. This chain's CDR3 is CASSPRTAQETQYF. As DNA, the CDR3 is TGTGCCAGCAGCCCGAGGACAGCCCAAGAGACCCAGTACTTC.